Listed below are T cell receptor beta chains from one sample, sequenced in a study of PD-1 blockade in classical Hodgkin lymphoma. Generated by immunoSEQ multiplex PCR, the TCRdb table keeps only in-frame clones and is missing some. The sample records under 45,000 clones, around three fifths being singletons. Specimen: peripheral blood mononuclear cells (PBMCs), collected before the fourth cycle of nivolumab. These receptors were collected from a human donor with classical Hodgkin lymphoma. The CDR3 runs from the conserved cysteine through the conserved F or W. D genes are given only for firm matches. The size of a clone is reported for some rows only, either as once, few or many, or as a class for expanded clones.

abundance: NA
j_gene: TRBJ1-6
v_gene: TRBV30
d_gene: NA
CDR3aa: CAWTVRGGQGSPLHF
CDR3nt: TGTGCCTGGACCGTACGGGGGGGGCAAGGTTCACCCCTCCACTTT

abundance: many
j_gene: TRBJ1-5
v_gene: TRBV28
d_gene: NA
CDR3aa: CASSLPTGVGGPQHF
CDR3nt: TGTGCCAGCAGTTTACCGACAGGAGTCGGTGGGCCCCAGCATTTT

abundance: NA
j_gene: TRBJ2-7
v_gene: TRBV7-6
d_gene: NA
CDR3aa: CASSSGARIGIYEQYF
CDR3nt: TGTGCCAGCAGTTCAGGGGCGCGGATTGGCATCTACGAGCAGTACTTC

abundance: NA
j_gene: TRBJ2-1
v_gene: TRBV7-3
d_gene: NA
CDR3aa: CASSLVREHEQFF
CDR3nt: TGTGCCAGCAGCTTAGTCAGGGAGCATGAGCAGTTCTTC

abundance: few
j_gene: TRBJ1-4
v_gene: TRBV19
d_gene: NA
CDR3aa: CASSIKVREKLFF
CDR3nt: TGTGCCAGTAGTATAAAAGTACGTGAAAAACTGTTTTTT

abundance: NA
j_gene: TRBJ2-5
v_gene: TRBV25-1
d_gene: TRBD1
CDR3aa: CASSETGVGRETQYF
CDR3nt: TGTGCCAGCAGTGAAACAGGGGTGGGGAGAGAGACCCAGTACTTC

abundance: NA
j_gene: TRBJ1-5
v_gene: TRBV28
d_gene: TRBD1
CDR3aa: CASSFLGQGDGQPQHF
CDR3nt: TGTGCCAGCAGTTTCCTCGGACAGGGGGACGGGCAGCCCCAGCATTTT

abundance: NA
j_gene: TRBJ1-6
v_gene: TRBV28
d_gene: TRBD1
CDR3aa: CASSLEGANNSPLHF
CDR3nt: TGTGCCAGCAGTTTAGAGGGGGCAAATAATTCACCCCTCCACTTT

abundance: NA
j_gene: TRBJ1-4
v_gene: TRBV6-8
d_gene: NA
CDR3aa: CASSYSPGINEKLFF
CDR3nt: TGTGCCAGCAGTTACTCGCCAGGGATTAATGAAAAACTGTTTTTT

abundance: few
j_gene: TRBJ2-5
v_gene: TRBV20-1
d_gene: NA
CDR3aa: CSAKGQETQYF
CDR3nt: TGCAGTGCTAAGGGGCAAGAGACCCAGTACTTC

abundance: NA
j_gene: TRBJ1-2
v_gene: TRBV11-2
d_gene: TRBD1
CDR3aa: CASSSRTGGSVYGYTF
CDR3nt: TGTGCCAGCAGCTCACGGACAGGGGGCTCAGTTTATGGCTACACCTTC

abundance: NA
j_gene: TRBJ2-3
v_gene: TRBV6-5
d_gene: TRBD1
CDR3aa: CASRGTGFPDTQYF
CDR3nt: TGTGCCAGCAGGGGGACAGGGTTTCCAGATACGCAGTATTTT

abundance: NA
j_gene: TRBJ1-5
v_gene: TRBV7-9
d_gene: NA
CDR3aa: CASSLAGGPINQPQHF
CDR3nt: TGTGCCAGCAGCTTAGCGGGCGGGCCGATCAATCAGCCCCAGCATTTT

abundance: few
j_gene: TRBJ1-2
v_gene: TRBV28
d_gene: TRBD1
CDR3aa: CASSLLAGGSNYGYTF
CDR3nt: TGTGCCAGCAGTTTATTGGCAGGGGGCAGTAACTATGGCTACACCTTC

abundance: NA
j_gene: TRBJ2-7
v_gene: TRBV28
d_gene: NA
CDR3aa: CASSSGNSYEQYF
CDR3nt: TGTGCCAGCAGTTCAGGAAACTCCTACGAGCAGTACTTC

abundance: NA
j_gene: TRBJ2-5
v_gene: TRBV28
d_gene: TRBD2
CDR3aa: CASSPRGGRAQYF
CDR3nt: TGTGCCAGCAGTCCGCGGGGGGGGCGGGCCCAGTACTTC

abundance: NA
j_gene: TRBJ2-1
v_gene: TRBV28
d_gene: NA
CDR3aa: CASSPGGEYNEQFF
CDR3nt: TGTGCCAGCAGTCCCGGAGGAGAGTACAATGAGCAGTTCTTC

abundance: NA
j_gene: TRBJ1-1
v_gene: TRBV11-2
d_gene: TRBD1
CDR3aa: CASSPRTGLNTEAFF
CDR3nt: TGTGCCAGCAGCCCTAGGACAGGGCTGAACACTGAAGCTTTCTTT

abundance: NA
j_gene: TRBJ1-5
v_gene: TRBV19
d_gene: TRBD1
CDR3aa: CASSSWDRVDQPQHF
CDR3nt: TGTGCCAGTAGCTCCTGGGACAGGGTTGATCAGCCCCAGCATTTT

abundance: NA
j_gene: TRBJ1-1
v_gene: TRBV28
d_gene: NA
CDR3aa: CASRYHIEAFF
CDR3nt: TGTGCCAGCAGATATCACATTGAAGCTTTCTTT